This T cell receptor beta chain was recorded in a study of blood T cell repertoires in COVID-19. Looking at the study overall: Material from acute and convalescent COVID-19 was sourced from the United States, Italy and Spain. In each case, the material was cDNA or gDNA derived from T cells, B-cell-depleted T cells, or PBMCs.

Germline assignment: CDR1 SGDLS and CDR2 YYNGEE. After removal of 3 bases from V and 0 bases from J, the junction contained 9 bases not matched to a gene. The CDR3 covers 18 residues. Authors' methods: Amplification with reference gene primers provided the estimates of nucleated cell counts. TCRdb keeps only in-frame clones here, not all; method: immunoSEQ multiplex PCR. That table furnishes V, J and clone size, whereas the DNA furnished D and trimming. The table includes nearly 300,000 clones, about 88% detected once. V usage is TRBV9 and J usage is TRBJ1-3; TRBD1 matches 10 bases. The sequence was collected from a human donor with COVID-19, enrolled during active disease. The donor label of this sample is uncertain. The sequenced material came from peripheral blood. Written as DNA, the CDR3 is TGTGCCAGCAGCGACCAGGGACAGGGGAAACCCTCTGGAAACACCATATATTTT. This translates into CASSDQGQGKPSGNTIYF.